The clone carrying this T cell receptor beta chain was detected only a few times. Antigen unknown. The data were obtained in a study of prognosis after radiotherapy for stage I lung cancer. Study details: Some 14 of the patients were found to have newly diagnosed primary stage I lung tumors, and roughly 5 were living with oligometastatic NSCLC after surgical resection of the primary tumor. Study-wide findings and caveats: Median unique TCR clone counts of around 10,000 versus 6,900 showed a fall after stereotactic body radiation therapy.

Amplification of the TCR beta CDR3 (from genomic DNA) was done by two-round multiplex PCR. Individual primers that were specific to each TRBV and TRBJ gene served in first-round PCR. Via MiXCR, TCRdb re-called the multiplex PCR reads, giving one row per CDR3 protein. There are some 15,000 distinct CDR3 sequences in the sample; approximately 60% occur only once, and 26% lies in the top ten. Germline V CDR1 and CDR2: MNHEY, SVGAGI. Trimming left V 4 bases short and J 4 bases short, with 16 bases between. The CDR3 runs 15 residues. Sequencing was performed on PBMCs, taken before or after stereotactic body radiation therapy (not recorded which). This clonotype originated in a donor over 45 with non-small cell lung cancer. The V call is TRBV6-5, the J call TRBJ1-1; D uncertain. CDR3 sequence (DNA): TGTGCCAGCAGTTGGTCCCAGGCAAAGAGCACTGAAGCTTTCTTT. As protein: CASSWSQAKSTEAFF.